What follows are 5 T cell receptor beta chains derived from one specimen sequenced in a study of T cells in Graves' hyperthyroidism and ophthalmopathy (dated by TCRdb to about 2019). The library relied on multiplex PCR. Instrument on record: Illumina HiSeq 2000. The TCR beta CDR3 regions were amplified from the RNA transcripts. The first round of RT-PCR for the TCR CDR3 was performed with the HTBI primer set and the Qiagen OneStep RT-PCR kit. TCRdb redid the processing of the public reads, applying fastp at Q25 and MiXCR, and retained in-frame beta chains. Rows are combined by CDR3 protein, so each entry shows the most common genes and DNA. For this sample the table gives 400,000 to 550,000 distinct CDR3 sequences, of which around 22% were detected only once. Jointly, the top ten make up about 11% of the sample. Sequences were obtained from blood. These receptors were taken from a woman in her 30s with Graves' ophthalmopathy.

This clonotype occurred many times. The chain links TRBV29-1 to TRBJ2-7, with 7 bases that match TRBD2. Germline V gene data show CDR1 as SQVTM and CDR2 as ANQGSEA. V lost 4 bases and J lost 1; bases outside the gene matches: 4. The CDR3 has 13 residues. Written as DNA, the CDR3 is TGCAGCGTTGGTGGCGGGGGATCCTACGAGCAGTACTTC. Translation gives CSVGGGGSYEQYF.

There are many counts of this clonotype. The V and J genes are TRBV19 and TRBJ2-7; TRBD1 matches 7 bases. The CDR3 is 15 amino acids. Germline values: CDR1 LNHDA, CDR2 SQIVND (reference sequence). Trimming at V came to 6 bases and at J to 3 bases, leaving 11 bases not matched to a gene. In nucleotides, the CDR3 is TGTGCCAGTAGCCCTCAGAGGGGGCCTCACTACGAGCAGTACTTC. Translated, it gives CASSPQRGPHYEQYF.

A note on this clonotype: One junction end disagrees with the germline gene, perhaps due to a read error. The chain is built from TRBV25-1 and TRBJ1-5; D unresolved. This CDR3 is 14 amino acids long. CDR1 and CDR2 from the germline V gene are MGHDK and SYGVNS. The CDR3 bases are TGTGCCAGCAGTGACGGACGGAGCGATCAGCCTCAGCATTTT. Translating gives CASSDGRSDQPQHF. Filled out from reference TRBV25-1 and TRBJ1-5, the complete variable domain reads EADIYQTPRYLVIGTGKKITLECSQTMGHDKMYWYQQDPGMELHLIHYSYGVNSTEKGDLSSESTVSRIRTEHFPLTLESARPSHTSQYLCASSDGRSDQPQHFGDGTRLSIL.

This clonotype was recorded at least ten times. The chain has TRBV20-1 and TRBJ2-3; D gene unclear. Germline V gene sequence: CDR1 DFQATT, CDR2 SNEGSKA (reference sequence). The CDR3 contains 12 residues. In DNA, the CDR3 is TGCAGCGTCCGTTTCGACACAGATACGCAGTATTTT. Its protein product is CSVRFDTDTQYF.

This chain joins TRBV6-1 and TRBJ2-7, with a tentative D call TRBD1 (5 bases). The ends were cut back, 8 bases at V and 4 bases at J, with 18 bases in the middle. CDR1 is MNHNS, CDR2 SASEGT, per germline. The CDR3 covers 14 residues. CDR3: CASRPSTEKYEQYF. In DNA form, the CDR3 reads TGTGCCAGCCGACCTTCGACAGAGAAATACGAGCAGTACTTC.